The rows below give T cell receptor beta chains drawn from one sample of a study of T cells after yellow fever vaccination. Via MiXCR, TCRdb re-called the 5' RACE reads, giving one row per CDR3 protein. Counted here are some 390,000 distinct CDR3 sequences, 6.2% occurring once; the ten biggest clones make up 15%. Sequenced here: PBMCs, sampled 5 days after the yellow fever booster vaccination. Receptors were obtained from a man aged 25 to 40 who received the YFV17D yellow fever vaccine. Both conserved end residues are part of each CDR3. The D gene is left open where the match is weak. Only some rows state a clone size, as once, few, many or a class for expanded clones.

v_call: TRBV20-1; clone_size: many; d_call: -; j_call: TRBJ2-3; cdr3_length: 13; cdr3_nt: TGCAGTGCTAAAGTCGGTAGCTCAGATACGCAGTATTTT; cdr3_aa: CSAKVGSSDTQYF
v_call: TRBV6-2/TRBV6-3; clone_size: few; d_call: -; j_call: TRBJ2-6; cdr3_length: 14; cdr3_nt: TGTGCCAGCAGTGAGTTCTTTGGGGCCAACGTCCTGACTTTC; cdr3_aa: CASSEFFGANVLTF
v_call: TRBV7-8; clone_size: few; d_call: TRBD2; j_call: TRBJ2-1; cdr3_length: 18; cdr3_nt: TGTGCCAGCACTAACGACCCCGCGGGACTAGCGGGACCAAATGAGCAGTTCTTC; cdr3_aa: CASTNDPAGLAGPNEQFF
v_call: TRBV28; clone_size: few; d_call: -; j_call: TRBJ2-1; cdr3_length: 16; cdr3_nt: TGTGCCAGCAGTTTAAGTGGGATGGGGGGTTACAATGAGCAGTTCTTC; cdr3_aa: CASSLSGMGGYNEQFF
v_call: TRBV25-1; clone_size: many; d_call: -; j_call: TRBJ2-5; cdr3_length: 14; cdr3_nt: TGTGCCAGCAGTGAAGGTGGGGGACGGGAGACCCAGTACTTC; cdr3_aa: CASSEGGGRETQYF
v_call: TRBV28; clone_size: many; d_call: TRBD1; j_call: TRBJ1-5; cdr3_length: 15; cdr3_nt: TGTGCCAGCATCCCTTTTACAGGGGGCGACCAGCCCCAGCATTTT; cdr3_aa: CASIPFTGGDQPQHF
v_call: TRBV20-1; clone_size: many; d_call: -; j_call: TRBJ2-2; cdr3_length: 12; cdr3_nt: TGCAGTGTGATGGGTAGGACCGGGGAGCTGTTTTTT; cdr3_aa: CSVMGRTGELFF
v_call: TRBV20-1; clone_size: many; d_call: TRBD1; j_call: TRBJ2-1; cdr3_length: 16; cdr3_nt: TGCAGTGCTAGAGACTGGGGACAGGGGGCGCCCAATGAGCAGTTCTTC; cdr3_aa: CSARDWGQGAPNEQFF
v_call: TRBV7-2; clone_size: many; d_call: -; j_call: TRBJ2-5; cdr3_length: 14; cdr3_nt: TGTGCCAGCAGCTTAGCGAACAGCTACGAGACCCAGTACTTC; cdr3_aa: CASSLANSYETQYF
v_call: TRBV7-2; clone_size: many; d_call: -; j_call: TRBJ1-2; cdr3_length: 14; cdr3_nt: TGTGCCAGCAGCCTTGGACAGAGAGGCTATGGCTACACCTTC; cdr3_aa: CASSLGQRGYGYTF
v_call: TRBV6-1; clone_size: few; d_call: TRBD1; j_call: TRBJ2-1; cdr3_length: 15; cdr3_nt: TGTGCCAGCAGTGAAGACAGGGGGCACGACAATGAGCAGTTCTTC; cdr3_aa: CASSEDRGHDNEQFF
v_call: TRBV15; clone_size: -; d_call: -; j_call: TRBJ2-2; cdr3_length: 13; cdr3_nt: TGTGCCACGCGACGGGAGAACACCGGGGAGCTGTTTTTT; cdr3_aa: CATRRENTGELFF
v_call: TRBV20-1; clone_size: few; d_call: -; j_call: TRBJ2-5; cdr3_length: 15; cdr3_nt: TGCAGTGCTAGAGTGGTGGCAGCTATTCAAGAGACCCAGTACTTC; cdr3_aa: CSARVVAAIQETQYF
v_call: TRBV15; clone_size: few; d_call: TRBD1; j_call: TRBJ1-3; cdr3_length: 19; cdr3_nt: TGTGCCACCAGCAGATGGACAGGGGGTAACCTTAACTCTGGAAACACCATATATTTT; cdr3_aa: CATSRWTGGNLNSGNTIYF